This entry lists 4 T cell receptor beta chains sequenced from one sample in a study of cytomegalovirus exposure and HLA in healthy donors. The primer mix had 60 Vbeta and 13 Jbeta primers. The repertoire was sequenced with immunoSEQ multiplex PCR; TCRdb's copy has only in-frame clones and lacks some. The table records roughly 80,000 clones, 67% of them present only once. The sample comprised PBMCs. All receptors derive from a woman aged 50 to 60 in good health and CMV-seropositive.

This sequence joins TRBV4-1 and TRBJ2-3, with 11 bases matching TRBD2. The CDR3 has 17 residues. J was trimmed by 4 bases and V by 4 bases; bases with no gene match: 10. Germline CDR1 is MGHRA and CDR2 is YSYEKL. The CDR3 sequence is CASSLPSGGWGPDTQYF. In DNA, the CDR3 is TGCGCCAGCAGCCTCCCTAGCGGGGGGTGGGGCCCAGATACGCAGTATTTT.

This clone was detected a few times. The rearrangement uses TRBV27 and TRBJ2-7; 11 bases match TRBD1. From germline, CDR1 is MNHEY and CDR2 SMNVEV (reference sequence). The ends lost 6 bases at V and 3 bases at J; junction bases unmatched: 7. The CDR3 is 15 residues long. CDR3 loop: CASRAWTGGGYEQYF. CDR3 nucleotide sequence: TGTGCCAGCAGGGCCTGGACAGGGGGCGGCTACGAGCAGTACTTC.

This clone was picked up one time. This chain uses TRBV6-1 with TRBJ2-3; D unclear. Germline V CDR1 and CDR2: MNHNS, SASEGT. There are 16 residues in the CDR3. V lost 0 bases and J 3 bases, leaving 13 bases between the germline ends. The CDR3 sequence: CASSEASYSPTDTQYF. The CDR3 DNA reads TGTGCCAGCAGTGAAGCGTCGTACAGCCCTACAGATACGCAGTATTTT.

V is TRBV28 and J is TRBJ2-7; D perhaps matches TRBD1 (5 bases). Deletions cut 3 bases from V and 6 bases from J, with 12 bases between. There are 13 residues in the CDR3. CDR1 is MDHEN and CDR2 is SYDVKM in the germline V gene. In DNA, the CDR3 is TGTGCCAGCAGTTTTCACAGTCAGGGCGAGCAGTACGTC. Translating it yields CASSFHSQGEQYV.